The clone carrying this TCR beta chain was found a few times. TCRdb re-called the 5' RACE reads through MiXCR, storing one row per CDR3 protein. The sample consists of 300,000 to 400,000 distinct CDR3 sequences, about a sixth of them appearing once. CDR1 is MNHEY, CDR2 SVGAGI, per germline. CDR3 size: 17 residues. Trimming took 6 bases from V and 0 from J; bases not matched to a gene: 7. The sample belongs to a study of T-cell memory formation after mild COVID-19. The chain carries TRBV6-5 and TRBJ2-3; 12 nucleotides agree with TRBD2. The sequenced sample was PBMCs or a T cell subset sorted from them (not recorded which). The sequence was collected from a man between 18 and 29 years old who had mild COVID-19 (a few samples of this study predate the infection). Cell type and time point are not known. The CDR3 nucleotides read TGTGCCAGCAGGTCTAGCGGGGGGGCCGCTAGCACAGATACGCAGTATTTT. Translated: CASRSSGGAASTDTQYF.